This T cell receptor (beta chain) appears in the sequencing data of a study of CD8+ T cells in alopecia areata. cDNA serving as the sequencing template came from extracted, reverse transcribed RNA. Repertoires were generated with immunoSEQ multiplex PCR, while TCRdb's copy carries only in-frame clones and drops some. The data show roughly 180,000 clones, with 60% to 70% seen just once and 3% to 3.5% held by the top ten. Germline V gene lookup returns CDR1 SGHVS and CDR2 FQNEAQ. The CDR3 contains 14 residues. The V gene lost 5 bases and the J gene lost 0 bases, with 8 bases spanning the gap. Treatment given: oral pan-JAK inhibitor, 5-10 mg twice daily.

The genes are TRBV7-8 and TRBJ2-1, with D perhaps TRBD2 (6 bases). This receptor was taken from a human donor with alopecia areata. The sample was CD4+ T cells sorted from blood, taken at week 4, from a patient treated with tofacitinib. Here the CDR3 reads CASSGGSSYNEQFF. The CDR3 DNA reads TGTGCCAGCAGCGGGGGGAGCTCCTACAATGAGCAGTTCTTC.